These 2 T cell receptor beta chains share one sample of origin, sequenced in a study of cytomegalovirus exposure and HLA in healthy donors. Primers included in the PCR were 60 Vbeta and 13 Jbeta primers. The assay was immunoSEQ multiplex PCR, and TCRdb's table has in-frame clones only and misses some. The repertoire table contains approximately 75,000 clones. The source material was PBMCs. These receptors were obtained from a middle-aged man in good health and CMV-seronegative.

J is TRBJ1-3 and V is TRBV10-3, with TRBD1 as a possible D gene (5 bases). The CDR3 spans 15 residues. The germline V gene has CDR1 ENHRY and CDR2 SYGVKD. The V end was cut by 2 bases, the J end by 2 bases, with 10 bases between. CDR3 loop: CAISETGGPGNTIYF. CDR3 DNA sequence: TGTGCCATCAGTGAGACAGGAGGGCCTGGAAACACCATATATTTT.

In DNA, the CDR3 is TGTGCCAGCAGACCAACCCCGGACAGGGGAGACTACGAGCAGTACTTC. This codes for CASRPTPDRGDYEQYF. The chain employs TRBV6-6 and TRBJ2-7, with 9 bases lining up with TRBD1. This CDR3 region has 16 residues. Germline V gene lookup returns CDR1 MNHNY and CDR2 SVGAGI (reference sequence). V was pared by 6 bases and J by 3 bases, with 12 bases of the junction left unmatched.